These 21 T cell receptor beta chains were all obtained from the same sample, sequenced in a study of cytomegalovirus exposure and HLA in healthy donors. The PCR contained 60 Vbeta and 13 Jbeta primers. The protocol was immunoSEQ multiplex PCR, while the TCRdb copy is restricted to in-frame clones and leaves out a portion. The sample consists of about 100,000 clones, around 74% of them appearing once. Sequencing was carried out using PBMCs. Receptor source: an older woman in good health and CMV-seropositive.

The table lists this clone with a count of one. The chain employs TRBV6-1 and TRBJ2-1; TRBD2 matches 9 bases. The CDR3 spans 17 residues. Germline V CDR1 and CDR2: MNHNS, SASEGT. The junction had 12 bases not matched to a gene; V was cut back by 1 base and J by 8 bases. The CDR3, as DNA: TGTGCCAGCAGTGAAGAAGGGGGCCCCGGACTAGCGTATGAGCAGTTCTTC. As protein: CASSEEGGPGLAYEQFF.

This sequence joins TRBV28 and TRBJ2-7, with D perhaps TRBD2 (6 bases). The CDR3 is 13 amino acids. V was cut by 4 bases and J by 2 bases, with 9 bases left in between. From germline, CDR1 is MDHEN and CDR2 SYDVKM. CDR3 in DNA: TGTGCCAGCAGTTGGGACTCGACCTACGAGCAGTACTTC. Protein product: CASSWDSTYEQYF.

The genes are TRBV6-1 and TRBJ1-2; D may be TRBD1 (6 bases). Trimming removed 0 bases at V and 7 bases at J, with 12 bases between. In germline, CDR1 is MNHNS, CDR2 SASEGT. The CDR3 contains 14 residues. CDR3 DNA sequence: TGTGCCAGCAGTGAAGCCCGCAGGGGCTTTGGCTACACCTTC. It codes for CASSEARRGFGYTF.

This sequence joins TRBV7-3 and TRBJ2-1; maybe TRBD1 (5 bases). Trimming stripped 1 base from V and 1 base from J, with 8 bases between. The CDR3 is made up of 15 amino acids. The germline V gene encodes CDR1 SGHTA and CDR2 FQGTGA. Here the CDR3 DNA reads TGTGCCAGCAGCTTAAACACAGGATCCTACAATGAGCAGTTCTTC. This sequence encodes CASSLNTGSYNEQFF.

This clone was found a few times. This rearrangement joins TRBV4-1 to TRBJ2-7, with D perhaps matching TRBD2 (6 bases). The V and J ends lost 0 bases and 2 bases respectively, with 17 bases between them. This CDR3 has 17 amino acids. Germline assignment: CDR1 MGHRA and CDR2 YSYEKL. This chain's CDR3 is CASSQDFEAGRTYEQYF. The CDR3 DNA reads TGCGCCAGCAGCCAAGATTTCGAGGCGGGAAGGACCTACGAGCAGTACTTC.

The V call is TRBV28, the J call TRBJ2-1; 10 bases are a match to TRBD2. Unmatched junction bases numbered 2, after V lost 5 bases and J lost 1 base. Germline assignment: CDR1 MDHEN and CDR2 SYDVKM. CDR3 length: 15 residues. In nucleotides, the CDR3 is TGTGCCAGCAGTCTAGCGGGAGTGTCCTACAATGAGCAGTTCTTC. It specifies CASSLAGVSYNEQFF.

This clone was recorded once. CDR3: CASTSGGGAPDTQYF. DNA of the CDR3: TGCGCCAGCACCAGTGGCGGGGGGGCCCCAGATACGCAGTATTTT. The V call is TRBV5-1, the J call TRBJ2-3; 9 bases fit TRBD2. Germline V gene sequence: CDR1 SGHRS, CDR2 YFSETQ. Losses at the gene ends were 6 bases for V and 4 bases for J; bases not matched to a gene: 9. The CDR3 loop spans 15 amino acids. Complete variable domain (other parts from reference TRBV5-1 and TRBJ2-3): KAGVTQTPRYLIKTRGQQVTLSCSPISGHRSVSWYQQTPGQGLQFLFEYFSETQRNKGNFPGRFSGRQFSNSRSEMNVSTLELGDSALYLCASTSGGGAPDTQYFGPGTRLTVL.

V gene TRBV5-1 combines with J gene TRBJ2-7; 8 positions agree with TRBD2. Germline V gene data show CDR1 as SGHRS and CDR2 as YFSETQ. Trimming cost V 4 bases and J 5 bases; bases outside gene matches: 8. The length of the CDR3 is 14 residues. Written as DNA, the CDR3 is TGCGCCAGCAGCCTCCGACGGGGGGGTAACGAGCAGTACTTC. This codes for CASSLRRGGNEQYF. Together with reference TRBV5-1 and TRBJ2-7, the CDR3 gives the full variable domain: KAGVTQTPRYLIKTRGQQVTLSCSPISGHRSVSWYQQTPGQGLQFLFEYFSETQRNKGNFPGRFSGRQFSNSRSEMNVSTLELGDSALYLCASSLRRGGNEQYFGPGTRLTVT.

The J gene is TRBJ1-1, the V gene TRBV18; D is uncertain. With 3 bases removed from V and 5 bases from J, the gap between germline ends came to 10 bases. From germline, CDR1 is KGHSH and CDR2 LQKENI. The CDR3 spans 13 residues. DNA of the CDR3: TGTGCCAGCTCACCGAATCCAGGTACTGAAGCTTTCTTT. Residues: CASSPNPGTEAFF.

The V call is TRBV4-3, the J call TRBJ2-7; 9 bases fit TRBD1. Germline V gene lookup returns CDR1 LGHNA and CDR2 YSLEER. The length of the CDR3 is 17 residues. Germline trimming cut 3 bases from V and 1 base from J; bases unmatched to any gene: 10. The CDR3 sequence is CASSQGTGSPGSYEQYF. In nucleotides, the CDR3 is TGCGCCAGCAGCCAGGGGACAGGGTCGCCTGGTTCCTACGAGCAGTACTTC.

J is TRBJ2-7 and V is TRBV6-1, with a tentative D call TRBD1 (5 bases). Trimming stripped 6 bases from V and 2 bases from J, with 5 bases between. Germline CDR1 reads MNHNS; CDR2 reads SASEGT. The CDR3 is 11 amino acids. CDR3 residues: CASSRAYEQYF. The CDR3 nucleotides read TGTGCCAGCAGCAGGGCCTACGAGCAGTACTTC.

V usage is TRBV19 and J usage is TRBJ2-7; D is ambiguous. V lost 1 base and J 5 bases, leaving 9 bases between the germline ends. CDR3 length equals 13 residues. Germline loops: CDR1 LNHDA, CDR2 SQIVND (reference sequence). The CDR3 bases are TGTGCCAGTAGTATAGGAGAACGCCACGAGCAGTACTTC. This sequence encodes CASSIGERHEQYF.

The chain recombines TRBV12-5 with TRBJ2-1; 8 bases are shared with TRBD2. CDR3 length: 15 residues. CDR1 LGHNT and CDR2 FRNRAP come from the germline V gene. Trimming took 6 bases from V and 8 from J; bases not matched to a gene: 12. The CDR3 protein is CASGPGRALSDEQFF. CDR3 nucleotides: TGTGCTAGTGGCCCCGGGAGGGCCCTTTCAGATGAGCAGTTCTTC.

V and J are TRBV28 and TRBJ2-3; D might be TRBD1 (5 bases). The germline V gene has CDR1 MDHEN and CDR2 SYDVKM. V dropped 4 bases and J dropped 12 bases, with 11 bases sitting between them. This CDR3 comprises 11 residues. This CDR3 is CASSSRVGQYF. Here the CDR3 DNA reads TGTGCCAGCAGTTCCAGGGTAGGTCAGTATTTT.

The rearrangement joins TRBV5-4 to TRBJ1-3; 8 nucleotides agree with TRBD1. The CDR3 has 17 amino acids. V lost 2 bases, J lost 0 bases, and 7 bases stayed unmatched. Per germline, CDR1 SGHNT and CDR2 YYREEE (reference sequence). Written as DNA, the CDR3 is TGTGCCAGCAGCTTTCGAACAGGGGGGTTCTCTGGAAACACCATATATTTT. This encodes CASSFRTGGFSGNTIYF.

The V call is TRBV10-1, the J call TRBJ1-5; D gene ambiguous. The germline V gene has CDR1 WNHNN and CDR2 SYGVQD (reference sequence). The V end lost 1 base, the J end lost 4 bases, and 5 bases lay between the germline ends. This CDR3 has 13 residues. The CDR3 DNA sequence: TGCGCCAGCAGTGAGTTTCAGAATCAGCCCCAGCATTTT. Amino acid sequence: CASSEFQNQPQHF.

The rearrangement uses TRBV28 and TRBJ1-6; no firm D call. The CDR3 covers 15 residues. Trimming cost V 3 bases and J 0 bases, with 6 bases left between them. CDR1 and CDR2 (germline): MDHEN, SYDVKM. CDR3 in amino acids: CASSLRVSYNSPLHF. In nucleotides, the CDR3 is TGTGCCAGCAGTTTGCGGGTCTCCTATAATTCACCCCTCCACTTT.

This sequence joins TRBV6-4 and TRBJ2-6; the match to TRBD2 covers 15 bases. The CDR3 has 17 residues. The V gene end was trimmed by 7 bases and the J gene end by 2 bases; junction bases not matched to a gene: 3. Germline loops: CDR1 MRHNA, CDR2 SNTAGT. This chain's CDR3 is CASTGLAGGPGANVLTF. The DNA of the CDR3 is TGTGCCAGCACCGGACTAGCGGGAGGGCCTGGGGCCAACGTCCTGACTTTC.

The chain is built from TRBV18 and TRBJ2-7; 10 bases are a match to TRBD1. There are 14 residues in the CDR3. V shed 2 bases and J 6 bases; nucleotides not matched to a gene: 4. CDR1 and CDR2 (germline): KGHSH, LQKENI. CDR3 residues: CASSPGTGVPEQYF. The CDR3 nucleotides are TGTGCCAGCTCACCAGGGACAGGGGTCCCCGAGCAGTACTTC. Using reference TRBV18 and TRBJ2-7 for the parts outside the CDR3, the full variable domain is NAGVMQNPRHLVRRRGQEARLRCSPMKGHSHVYWYRQLPEEGLKFMVYLQKENIIDESGMPKERFSAEFPKEGPSILRIQQVVRGDSAAYFCASSPGTGVPEQYFGPGTRLTVT.

The sample holds a few counts of this clone. The CDR3 nucleotides are TGCAGCGTCGCCACTAGCGGGAGAGATGAGCAGTTCTTC. This codes for CSVATSGRDEQFF. The rearrangement joins TRBV29-1 to TRBJ2-1; TRBD2 matches at 11 bases. Trimming at V came to 6 bases and at J to 8 bases, leaving 6 bases not matched to a gene. The germline gives CDR1 SQVTM, CDR2 ANQGSEA. This CDR3 is 13 amino acids long.

The chain couples TRBV11-2 to TRBJ1-4; unclear D gene. CDR1 and CDR2 from the germline V gene are SGHAT and FQNNGV. This CDR3 is 13 amino acids long. Trimming shortened V by 0 bases and J by 6 bases, and 5 bases separated the two germline ends. CDR3 coding DNA: TGTGCCAGCAGCTTAGAGACATATGAAAAACTGTTTTTT. Translated: CASSLETYEKLFF.